These 28 T cell receptor beta chains share one sample of origin, sequenced in a study of T cells in Graves' hyperthyroidism and ophthalmopathy. Amplification targeted TCR beta CDR3 regions from RNA transcripts. The HTBI primer set was used in a first-round RT-PCR of the TCR CDR3. TCRdb recomputed calls from the multiplex PCR reads with MiXCR, one row per CDR3 protein. This table has hundreds of thousands of distinct CDR3 sequences, around 24% appearing once. The source material was blood. These receptors were taken from a woman under 40 with Graves' ophthalmopathy.

J is TRBJ1-5 and V is TRBV12-3 or TRBV12-4; 8 bases map to TRBD1. J gave up 6 bases and V 2 bases, and 6 bases lay outside the gene matches. The CDR3 covers 15 residues. In DNA form, the CDR3 reads TGTGCCAGCAGTTTACTACAGGGGGGCGTTCAGCCCCAGCATTTT. Translated, it gives CASSLLQGGVQPQHF.

The chain couples TRBV12-3 or TRBV12-4 to TRBJ1-2; TRBD1 matches 9 bases. The CDR3 has 16 amino acids. The ends lost 6 bases at V and 2 bases at J; junction bases unmatched: 10. Here the CDR3 reads CASSPSGTGSNYGYTF. Here the CDR3 DNA reads TGTGCCAGCAGCCCGTCCGGGACAGGGAGCAACTATGGCTACACCTTC.

This clonotype has at least ten counts. The chain combines TRBV11-2 with TRBJ2-5, with a possible D match to TRBD2 (6 bases). Between the trimmed V and J ends, which lost 0 bases and 4 bases, there was a span of 12 bases. Germline CDR1 SGHAT, CDR2 FQNNGV. CDR3 size: 15 residues. The CDR3, as DNA: TGTGCCAGCAGCTTAGAATACGGGGGTGGAGAGACCCAGTACTTC. It translates to CASSLEYGGGETQYF.

This clonotype was observed a single time. The chain links TRBV11-2 to TRBJ2-7; D gene uncertain. The ends were cut back, 3 bases at V and 6 bases at J, with 9 bases in the middle. CDR1 is SGHAT, CDR2 FQNNGV, per germline. The CDR3 runs 12 residues. The CDR3 DNA follows: TGTGCCAGCAGCTTGGAAATTCCCGAGCAGTACTTC. Residues: CASSLEIPEQYF.

This clonotype showed up many times. The CDR3 loop is CASTDIDRMNTEAFF. CDR3 nucleotide sequence: TGTGCCAGCACTGACATCGACAGGATGAACACTGAAGCTTTCTTT. V usage is TRBV6-2 or TRBV6-3 and J usage is TRBJ1-1, with TRBD1 as a possible D gene (6 bases). The germline V gene encodes CDR1 MNHEY and CDR2 SVGEGT. Trimming left V 7 bases short and J 0 bases short, with 15 bases between. This CDR3 comprises 15 residues.

This clonotype was picked up a small number of times. V gene TRBV2 combines with J gene TRBJ1-1; 7 nucleotides line up with TRBD1. Trimming cost V 6 bases and J 1 base; bases outside gene matches: 8. CDR1 and CDR2 from the germline V gene are SNHLY and FYNNEI. This CDR3 has 15 amino acids. CDR3 sequence: CASRGPGQKNTEAFF. The DNA of the CDR3 is TGTGCCAGCAGGGGACCGGGACAGAAGAACACTGAAGCTTTCTTT.

As regards this clonotype: A much larger clone lies one base from this, so it may be a read error. The chain carries TRBV11-2 and TRBJ1-1; possible D gene TRBD1, 5 bases. Germline V lookup: CDR1 SGHAT, CDR2 FQNNGV. The CDR3 has 16 amino acids. This CDR3 reads CASSSHPGGQSAEACF. DNA of the CDR3: TGTGCCAGCAGCTCCCACCCAGGTGGACAATCGGCTGAAGCTTGCTTT.

The table lists this clonotype with many counts. This chain joins TRBV7-9 and TRBJ1-6; D unresolved. CDR1 and CDR2 from the germline V gene are SEHNR and FQNEAQ (reference sequence). The CDR3 is made up of 12 amino acids. Trimming left V 5 bases short and J 7 bases short, with 6 bases between. The CDR3 loop reads CASSLDNSPLHF. The CDR3 DNA reads as TGTGCCAGCAGCCTCGACAATTCACCCCTCCACTTT.

This clonotype was seen many times. This rearrangement joins TRBV4-1 to TRBJ1-5; no definite D call. The germline V and J ends were trimmed by 1 base and 9 bases, with 19 bases remaining between them. The CDR3 runs 16 residues. CDR1 and CDR2 from the germline V gene are MGHRA and YSYEKL. CDR3 bases: TGCGCCAGCAGCCAAGCGACAAGTGGTCCAATAGGGCCCCAGCATTTT. This translates into CASSQATSGPIGPQHF.

The V and J genes are TRBV5-1 and TRBJ1-2; the match to TRBD1 covers 10 bases. The germline gives CDR1 SGHRS, CDR2 YFSETQ. V was clipped by 4 bases and J by 6 bases; unmatched bases: 3. The CDR3 is 13 residues long. CDR3 DNA sequence: TGCGCCAGCAGCGCGGACAGGGGGGATGGCTACACCTTC. Encoded protein: CASSADRGDGYTF.

This chain connects TRBV9 to TRBJ2-2; a possible D gene is TRBD2 (5 bases). Germline CDR1 is SGDLS and CDR2 is YYNGEE. The CDR3 is 15 amino acids. The germline V and J ends were trimmed by 0 bases and 3 bases, with 9 bases remaining between them. CDR3 DNA sequence: TGTGCCAGCAGCGTAGAAGGAGCGGACACCGGGGAGCTGTTTTTT. Amino acid sequence: CASSVEGADTGELFF.

Ten or more counts support this clonotype. The rearrangement uses TRBV15 and TRBJ2-5, with 10 bases matching TRBD1. V gave up 8 bases and J gave up 4 bases; unmatched junction bases: 7. Germline V gives CDR1 LNHNV, CDR2 YYDKDF (reference sequence). This CDR3 has 14 residues. This chain's CDR3 is CATGGQGGGETQYF. The CDR3, as DNA: TGTGCCACCGGTGGACAGGGGGGTGGAGAGACCCAGTACTTC.

There are many counts of this clonotype. J is TRBJ1-1 and V is TRBV27; D gene uncertain. Germline loops: CDR1 MNHEY, CDR2 SMNVEV (reference sequence). V lost 6 bases to trimming and J lost 5 bases, with 13 bases between them. The CDR3 has 13 residues. The CDR3 reads CASSLFVLTEAFF. The CDR3 DNA follows: TGTGCCAGCAGCCTATTTGTATTGACTGAAGCTTTCTTT.

V is TRBV12-3 or TRBV12-4 and J is TRBJ1-1; D is ambiguous. The CDR3 sequence is 14 residues long. The ends were cut back, 6 bases at V and 2 bases at J, with 13 bases in the middle. For the CDR3, the DNA is TGTGCCAGCAGCCGCGCCCAGAGTAACACTGAAGCTTTCTTT. Its protein is CASSRAQSNTEAFF.

This clonotype has a single count. V and J are TRBV20-1 and TRBJ2-7; D is unclear. The ends were cut back, 3 bases at V and 4 bases at J, with 4 bases in the middle. Germline loops: CDR1 DFQATT, CDR2 SNEGSKA (reference sequence). This CDR3 region has 10 residues. This CDR3 reads CSARKYEQYF. DNA of the CDR3: TGCAGTGCTAGGAAGTACGAGCAGTACTTC.

This clonotype was observed a handful of times. The chain couples TRBV27 to TRBJ2-5; a possible D gene is TRBD2 (6 bases). V lost 1 base and J 2 bases, leaving 11 bases between the germline ends. Germline loops: CDR1 MNHEY, CDR2 SMNVEV (reference sequence). This CDR3 has 15 amino acids. The CDR3 DNA is TGTGCCAGCAGTTTATTCGGGGGATGGCAAGAGACCCAGTACTTC. Its protein product is CASSLFGGWQETQYF.

V usage is TRBV6-2 or TRBV6-3 and J usage is TRBJ1-2, with D uncertain. The CDR3 runs 11 residues. V was pared by 7 bases and J by 4 bases, with 7 bases between. Per germline, CDR1 MNHEY and CDR2 SVGEGT. CDR3 coding DNA: TGTGCCAGCAACGCACTCTATGGCTACACCTTC. Protein: CASNALYGYTF.

This clonotype was seen at least ten times. The chain links TRBV5-6 to TRBJ1-1, with D uncertain. This CDR3 spans 11 amino acids. Between the trimmed V and J ends, which lost 2 bases and 11 bases, there was a span of 10 bases. Germline assignment: CDR1 SGHDT and CDR2 YYEEEE. Written as DNA, the CDR3 is TGTGCCAGCAGCTTCCGGGGAGTCGCTTTCTTT. Encoded protein: CASSFRGVAFF.

This clonotype was counted many times. The chain employs TRBV20-1 and TRBJ1-6, with 8 nucleotides matching TRBD1. With 2 bases clipped from V and 6 bases from J, the junction kept 6 bases outside the gene matches. CDR3 length: 15 residues. CDR1 is DFQATT and CDR2 is SNEGSKA in the germline V gene (reference sequence). The CDR3 loop is CSARRTGFGNSPLHF. The CDR3 DNA reads as TGCAGTGCTAGAAGGACAGGGTTTGGTAATTCACCCCTCCACTTT.

Ten or more counts support this clonotype. The chain uses TRBV4-1 and TRBJ1-1; D remains unclear. Between the trimmed V and J ends, which lost 0 bases and 3 bases, there was a span of 17 bases. Germline assignment: CDR1 MGHRA and CDR2 YSYEKL. The CDR3 spans 17 residues. CDR3: CASSQEGGRAGDTEAFF. For the CDR3, the DNA is TGCGCCAGCAGCCAAGAGGGAGGGCGAGCGGGAGACACTGAAGCTTTCTTT.

At least ten counts were recorded for this clonotype. The chain couples TRBV7-6 to TRBJ1-1, with 8 bases aligning to TRBD1. The CDR3 covers 15 residues. CDR1 is SGHVS and CDR2 is FNYEAQ in the germline V gene. Unmatched junction bases numbered 5, after V lost 5 bases and J lost 0 bases. The CDR3 DNA follows: TGTGCCAGCAGCCCGGGACAGGCTATGAACACTGAAGCTTTCTTT. It yields the protein CASSPGQAMNTEAFF.

V gene TRBV28 combines with J gene TRBJ1-5; no clear D gene. V lost 3 bases to trimming and J lost 6 bases, with 12 bases between them. The CDR3 totals 14 residues. The germline CDR1 and CDR2 sequences are MDHEN and SYDVKM. CDR3: CASSFSAGFQPQHF. For the CDR3, the DNA is TGTGCCAGCAGTTTTAGCGCAGGCTTTCAGCCCCAGCATTTT.

There are many counts of this clonotype. V gene TRBV27 combines with J gene TRBJ2-7; D uncertain. This CDR3 region has 13 residues. Trimming removed 5 bases from V and 4 bases from J, with 12 bases in between. Per the germline V gene, CDR1 is MNHEY and CDR2 is SMNVEV (reference sequence). The CDR3 loop is CASSQDGPYEQYF. CDR3 sequence (DNA): TGTGCCAGCAGTCAGGACGGACCTTACGAGCAGTACTTC.

V is TRBV6-2 or TRBV6-3 and J is TRBJ2-3, with 15 bases identical to TRBD2. From germline, CDR1 is MNHEY and CDR2 SVGEGT. This CDR3 has 18 residues. With 5 bases clipped from V and 1 base from J, the junction kept 7 bases outside the gene matches. The chain's CDR3 is CASSPGTSGGWGTDTQYF. The DNA for the CDR3 is TGTGCCAGCAGTCCCGGGACTAGCGGGGGGTGGGGCACAGATACGCAGTATTTT.

The V and J genes are TRBV12-3 or TRBV12-4 and TRBJ1-1; the D gene is possibly TRBD1 (5 bases). The germline V and J ends were trimmed by 6 bases and 1 base, with 15 bases remaining between them. The CDR3 spans 15 residues. The CDR3 here is CASRPAGPGNTEAFF. Written as DNA, the CDR3 is TGTGCCAGCAGACCCGCGGGGCCGGGGAACACTGAAGCTTTCTTT.

This clonotype was observed at least ten times. The chain carries TRBV20-1 and TRBJ2-7; possibly TRBD1 for D (5 bases). Trimming cost V 2 bases and J 3 bases, with 17 bases left between them. CDR3 size: 15 residues. Germline CDR1 DFQATT, CDR2 SNEGSKA (reference sequence). CDR3 loop: CSARPWSGMGYEQYF. The DNA of the CDR3 is TGCAGTGCTAGACCCTGGTCAGGGATGGGCTACGAGCAGTACTTC.

The chain combines TRBV18 with TRBJ2-5; 12 bases agree with TRBD2. Germline V gene sequence: CDR1 KGHSH, CDR2 LQKENI. The CDR3 has 16 amino acids. Trimming removed 5 bases from V and 7 bases from J; junction bases left unmatched: 11. CDR3: CASSRTSGAPSGTQYF. DNA for the CDR3: TGTGCCAGCTCAAGGACTAGCGGGGCACCTTCGGGGACCCAGTACTTC.

This clonotype was detected ten times or more. The chain combines TRBV5-1 with TRBJ1-3; tentatively, D is TRBD1 (6 bases). The germline V gene encodes CDR1 SGHRS and CDR2 YFSETQ. The V end was cut by 4 bases, the J end by 0 bases, with 14 bases between. The CDR3 is 16 residues long. The CDR3: CASSPEGGSSGNTIYF. The CDR3, as DNA: TGCGCCAGCAGCCCGGAGGGGGGGTCCTCTGGAAACACCATATATTTT. Using reference TRBV5-1 and TRBJ1-3 for the parts outside the CDR3, the full variable domain is KAGVTQTPRYLIKTRGQQVTLSCSPISGHRSVSWYQQTPGQGLQFLFEYFSETQRNKGNFPGRFSGRQFSNSRSEMNVSTLELGDSALYLCASSPEGGSSGNTIYFGEGSWLTVV.